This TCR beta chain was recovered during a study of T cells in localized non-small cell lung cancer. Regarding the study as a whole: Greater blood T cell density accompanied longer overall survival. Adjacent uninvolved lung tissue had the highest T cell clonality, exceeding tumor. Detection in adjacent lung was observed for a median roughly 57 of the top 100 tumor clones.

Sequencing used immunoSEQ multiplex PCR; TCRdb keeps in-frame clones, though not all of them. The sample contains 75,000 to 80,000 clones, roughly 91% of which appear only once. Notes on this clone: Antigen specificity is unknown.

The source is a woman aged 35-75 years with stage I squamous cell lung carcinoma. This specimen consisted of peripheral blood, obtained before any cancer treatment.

The DNA of the CDR3 is TGCAGCGTTGAGGTCAGGGGGACCTATGGCTACACCTTC. It translates to CSVEVRGTYGYTF. The chain combines TRBV29-1 with TRBJ1-2, with 7 positions matching TRBD1. The CDR3 runs to 13 residues. Germline assignment: CDR1 SQVTM and CDR2 ANQGSEA. The V segment lost 3 bases and the J segment 4 bases; nucleotides outside the gene matches: 5.